This is a list of T cell receptor beta chains from one sample in a study of blood T cell repertoires in COVID-19. Measured with immunoSEQ multiplex PCR; TCRdb has only the in-frame clones, and not every one. The sample has a few hundred thousand clones; 92% are singletons. What was sequenced was PBMCs or T cells enriched from blood (not recorded which). These receptors came from a woman in her thirties who had recovered from COVID-19. Each CDR3 is given with its conserved first and last residue. D genes are given only for firm matches. Clone size is given for some rows only: seen once, a few or many times, or a class if the clone is expanded.

v_gene	j_gene	d_gene	abundance	CDR3aa	CDR3nt
TRBV19	TRBJ2-1	TRBD2	-	CASSKEGGRGEQFF	TGTGCCAGTAGTAAGGAGGGAGGGCGGGGTGAGCAGTTCTTC
TRBV11-2	TRBJ2-7	TRBD1	-	CASSSSYRGLNF	TGTGCCAGCAGCTCATCATACAGGGGGCTAAACTTC
TRBV19	TRBJ2-3	TRBD1	once	CASSTGTDTDTQYF	TGTGCCAGTAGTACCGGGACAGACACAGATACGCAGTATTTT
TRBV7-8	TRBJ2-5	TRBD2	-	CASSPSGKETQYF	TGTGCCAGCAGCCCTAGCGGGAAGGAGACCCAGTACTTC
TRBV5-1	TRBJ2-2	TRBD2	-	CASSLVAGETGELFF	TGCGCCAGCAGCTTGGTAGCGGGTGAAACCGGGGAGCTGTTTTTT
TRBV3-1/TRBV3-2	TRBJ1-4	TRBD1	-	CASSQGTGEDEKLFF	TGTGCCAGCAGCCAAGGTACAGGGGAGGATGAAAAACTGTTTTTT
TRBV3-1/TRBV3-2	TRBJ1-2	TRBD1	-	CASSGTGGNYGYTF	TGTGCCAGCAGCGGAACAGGGGGTAACTATGGCTACACCTTC
TRBV7-9	TRBJ2-5	TRBD2	-	CASSYSGGAEETQYF	TGTGCCAGCAGCTATAGCGGGGGGGCCGAAGAGACCCAGTACTTC
TRBV4-1	TRBJ2-7	TRBD2	-	CASSQASGTITYEQYF	TGCGCCAGCAGCCAAGCCAGCGGGACTATTACCTATGAGCAGTACTTC
TRBV11-3	TRBJ2-1	TRBD2	-	CASSLFGAGAVNEQFF	TGTGCCAGCAGCTTATTCGGAGCGGGAGCGGTTAATGAGCAGTTCTTC
TRBV18	TRBJ2-7	TRBD2	-	CASSPSDSGSSYEQYF	TGTGCCAGCTCACCATCAGATAGCGGGAGTTCCTACGAGCAGTACTTC
TRBV20-1	TRBJ2-2	-	-	CSASRSGELFF	TGCAGTGCTAGTAGGAGCGGGGAGCTGTTTTTT
TRBV29-1	TRBJ2-5	-	-	CSVERGPETQYF	TGCAGCGTTGAACGCGGGCCGGAGACCCAGTACTTC
TRBV11-1	TRBJ2-7	-	-	CASSWVQRPSYEQYF	TGTGCCAGCAGCTGGGTCCAGCGTCCCTCCTACGAGCAGTACTTC
TRBV4-1	TRBJ1-3	-	once	CASSPRTDSGNTIYF	TGCGCCAGCAGCCCCAGGACAGATTCTGGAAACACCATATATTTT
TRBV7-8	TRBJ2-5	TRBD2	-	CASSSTSGLLFRETQYF	TGTGCCAGCAGCTCGACTAGCGGACTACTATTCCGAGAGACCCAGTACTTC
TRBV6-5	TRBJ1-1	-	few	CASSPTVGQAFF	TGTGCCAGCAGTCCCACAGTGGGTCAGGCTTTCTTT
TRBV28	TRBJ2-3	TRBD1	-	CASNPRTGGTDTQYF	TGTGCCAGCAACCCCCGGACAGGGGGCACAGATACGCAGTATTTT
TRBV9	TRBJ1-1	TRBD1	-	CASSATGANTEAFF	TGTGCCAGCAGCGCGACAGGGGCGAACACTGAAGCTTTCTTT
TRBV15	TRBJ2-3	-	-	CATSRDEDTQYF	TGTGCCACCAGCAGAGATGAGGATACGCAGTATTTT
TRBV10-3	TRBJ2-3	TRBD1	many	CAIKGLGTADTQYF	TGTGCCATCAAAGGCCTAGGGACAGCCGATACGCAGTATTTT
TRBV7-2	TRBJ2-2	-	-	CASSPYNTGELFF	TGTGCCAGCAGCCCGTATAACACCGGGGAGCTGTTTTTT
TRBV10-3	TRBJ2-7	TRBD2	-	CAISASGRNEQYF	TGTGCCATCAGTGCCAGCGGGAGGAACGAGCAGTACTTC
TRBV7-2	TRBJ2-7	TRBD2	-	CASSLASSGSGEQYF	TGTGCCAGCAGCTTAGCGTCTAGCGGGAGTGGGGAGCAGTACTTC
TRBV5-4	TRBJ1-2	TRBD1	-	CASSLGGQAGRYGYTF	TGTGCCAGCAGCTTGGGAGGACAGGCCGGGAGATATGGCTACACCTTC
TRBV7-3	TRBJ2-1	-	-	CASSLSRGLGNEQFF	TGTGCCAGCAGCTTAAGCAGGGGTTTGGGCAATGAGCAGTTCTTC
TRBV2	TRBJ1-1	TRBD1	-	CASIGQGDGNTEAFF	TGTGCCAGCATTGGACAGGGAGACGGGAACACTGAAGCTTTCTTT
TRBV3-1/TRBV3-2	TRBJ1-4	-	-	CASSQGGSGELFF	TGTGCCAGCAGCCAAGGCGGGTCAGGGGAACTGTTTTTT
TRBV9	TRBJ1-1	-	-	CASSREALNTEAFF	TGTGCCAGCAGCAGGGAGGCCCTGAACACTGAAGCTTTCTTT
TRBV7-9	TRBJ1-1	TRBD1	-	CASSFQGADQGEAFF	TGTGCCAGCAGCTTCCAGGGGGCGGATCAAGGTGAAGCTTTCTTT
TRBV7-6	TRBJ2-1	-	-	CASSLAGGQNEQFF	TGTGCCAGCAGCTTAGCGGGGGGGCAGAATGAGCAGTTCTTC
TRBV30	TRBJ2-3	TRBD2	-	CATRRAGGTDTQYF	TGTGCGACGAGGAGGGCGGGGGGGACAGATACGCAGTATTTT
TRBV10-2	TRBJ2-1	-	-	CASSDASSETYNEQFF	TGCGCCAGCAGTGACGCCTCTAGCGAAACCTACAATGAGCAGTTCTTC
TRBV5-6	TRBJ1-1	-	once	CASSFRQTLMNTEAFF	TGTGCCAGCAGCTTCCGACAGACACTCATGAACACTGAAGCTTTCTTT
TRBV9	TRBJ1-2	-	-	CASTFRDTTIYGYTF	TGTGCCAGCACCTTCCGGGACACCACGATCTATGGCTACACCTTC
TRBV5-4	TRBJ2-5	-	-	CASSLVEGGGQETQYF	TGTGCCAGCAGCCTTGTGGAGGGAGGAGGTCAAGAGACCCAGTACTTC
TRBV21-1	TRBJ1-1	-	-	CASSPSQNNTEAFF	TGTGCCAGCAGCCCTTCCCAGAATAACACTGAAGCTTTCTTT
TRBV5-1	TRBJ2-3	-	-	CASSIGLDASTDTQYF	TGCGCCAGCAGCATAGGACTCGATGCTAGCACAGATACGCAGTATTTT
TRBV20-1	TRBJ1-2	-	-	CSASAWTASNYGYTF	TGCAGTGCTAGTGCTTGGACAGCATCTAACTATGGCTACACCTTC
TRBV28	TRBJ1-1	-	-	CASSSVATEAFF	TGTGCCAGCAGTAGCGTGGCCACTGAAGCTTTCTTT
TRBV28	TRBJ2-5	TRBD1	-	CASSPGTGLGQYF	TGTGCCAGCAGTCCAGGGACAGGGTTGGGCCAGTACTTC
TRBV6-2/TRBV6-3	TRBJ2-7	-	once	CASSLGPGTYEQYF	TGTGCCAGCAGTTTGGGGCCAGGGACCTACGAGCAGTACTTC
TRBV6-5	TRBJ2-3	TRBD2	-	CASSWERESTDTQYF	TGTGCCAGCAGTTGGGAGCGGGAGAGCACAGATACGCAGTATTTT
TRBV18	TRBJ1-2	TRBD1	-	CASSSQGRNGYTF	TGTGCCAGCTCATCACAGGGGAGGAATGGCTACACCTTC
TRBV28	TRBJ1-2	-	-	CASRGQNYGYTF	TGTGCCAGCAGAGGACAGAACTATGGCTACACCTTC
TRBV28	TRBJ2-3	TRBD2	-	CATLAGSTDTQYF	TGTGCCACTCTAGCGGGTAGCACAGATACGCAGTATTTT
TRBV19	TRBJ2-7	TRBD2	once	CASSMRGARGEQYF	TGTGCCAGTAGTATGCGGGGGGCGCGGGGCGAGCAGTACTTC
TRBV5-5	TRBJ1-2	-	-	CASSPSYYGYTF	TGTGCCAGCAGCCCGAGTTACTATGGCTACACCTTC